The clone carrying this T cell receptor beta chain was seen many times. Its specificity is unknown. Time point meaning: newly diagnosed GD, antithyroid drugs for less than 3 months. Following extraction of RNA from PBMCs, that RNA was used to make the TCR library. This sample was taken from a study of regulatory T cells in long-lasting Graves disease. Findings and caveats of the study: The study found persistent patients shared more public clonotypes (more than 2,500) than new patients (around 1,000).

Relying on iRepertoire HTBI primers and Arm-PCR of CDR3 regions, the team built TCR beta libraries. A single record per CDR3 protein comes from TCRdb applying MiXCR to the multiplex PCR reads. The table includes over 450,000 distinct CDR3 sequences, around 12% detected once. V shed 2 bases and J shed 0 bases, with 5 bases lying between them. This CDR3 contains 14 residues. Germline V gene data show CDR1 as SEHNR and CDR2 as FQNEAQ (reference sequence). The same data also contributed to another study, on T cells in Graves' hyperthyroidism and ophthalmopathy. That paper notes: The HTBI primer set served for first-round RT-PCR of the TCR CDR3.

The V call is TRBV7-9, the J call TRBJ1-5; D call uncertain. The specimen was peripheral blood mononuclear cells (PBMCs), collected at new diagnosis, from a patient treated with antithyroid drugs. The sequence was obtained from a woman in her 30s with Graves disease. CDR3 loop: CASSLQNSNQPQHF. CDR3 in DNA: TGTGCCAGCAGCTTACAGAATAGCAATCAGCCCCAGCATTTT.